One and the same sample provided the 5 T cell receptor beta chains below, sequenced in a study of human T cells and chemical hapten exposure. Time point: pre-sensitization, week 0. Described treatment: therapeutic diphenylcyclopropenone sensitization with weekly scalp DPC. TCRdb passed the RACE reads through MiXCR, listing each CDR3 protein once. The top ten hold 0.9% to 1.5% of the sample, which has more than 250,000 distinct CDR3 sequences, roughly 7.4% seen once. Sequenced here: whole blood, sampled in connection with sensitization to the hapten diphenylcyclopropenone (DPC). All receptors derive from a man between 18 and 35 years old with alopecia areata. Some clones in this sample may be carry-over from other donors' samples.

This clonotype has a handful of counts. This sequence joins TRBV2 and TRBJ2-1, with TRBD1 matching 8 bases. Germline V CDR1 and CDR2: SNHLY, FYNNEI. V gave up 3 bases and J gave up 3 bases; unmatched junction bases: 4. The CDR3 sequence is 15 residues long. In nucleotides, the CDR3 is TGTGCCAGCAGTGATGGGACAGGAGACTACAATGAGCAGTTCTTC. This encodes CASSDGTGDYNEQFF.

This clonotype was found many times. The chain carries TRBV6-2 or TRBV6-3 and TRBJ2-3; no reliable D call. CDR1 is MNHEY, CDR2 SVGEGT, per germline. The V end lost 6 bases, the J end lost 6 bases, and 19 bases lay between the germline ends. This CDR3 has 15 amino acids. The CDR3 sequence: CASRDPRAIGDTQYF. CDR3 in DNA: TGTGCCAGCAGAGATCCAAGGGCTATCGGGGATACGCAGTATTTT.

This clonotype came up many times. The chain employs TRBV5-6 and TRBJ2-5, with D perhaps TRBD1 (5 bases). The length of the CDR3 is 15 residues. The V gene lost 0 bases and the J gene lost 4 bases, with 13 bases spanning the gap. The germline V gene encodes CDR1 SGHDT and CDR2 YYEEEE. The chain's CDR3 is CASSLVDKGLETQYF. The CDR3 bases are TGTGCCAGCAGCTTGGTCGACAAGGGGCTAGAGACCCAGTACTTC.

This clonotype was counted many times. V is TRBV6-4 and J is TRBJ2-5; 10 positions agree with TRBD2. The V gene's germline CDR1 is MRHNA and CDR2 SNTAGT. With 3 bases clipped from V and 6 bases from J, the junction kept 19 bases outside the gene matches. There are 19 residues in the CDR3. The CDR3 here is CASSDGTSAVSLYLQTQYF. For the CDR3, the DNA is TGTGCCAGCAGTGATGGGACTAGCGCGGTATCCCTGTACCTCCAGACCCAGTACTTC.

As concerns this clonotype: A read error may account for a junction end that differs from germline. V and J are TRBV4-3 and TRBJ2-3, with D uncertain. The length of the CDR3 is 14 residues. The V gene's germline CDR1 is LGHNA and CDR2 YSLEER. As DNA, the CDR3 is TGCGCCAGCAGCAAAGAAGGCCCCACAGATACGCAGTATTTT. As protein: CASSKEGPTDTQYF.